This T cell receptor beta chain was sequenced during a study of blood T cell repertoires in COVID-19. Trimming removed 3 bases from V and 1 base from J, with 15 bases in between. Germline loops: CDR1 SGHDT, CDR2 YYEEEE. CDR3 length: 16 residues. Authors' analysis steps: Reference gene primer amplification in the assay estimated nucleated cell counts. The repertoire was sequenced with immunoSEQ multiplex PCR; TCRdb's copy has only in-frame clones and lacks some. V, J and clone size were drawn from that table, and D and trimming were deduced from the DNA. The data show about 250,000 clones, around 83% seen once.

This sequence joins TRBV5-6 and TRBJ2-3; D might be TRBD2 (5 bases). The TCR comes from a man between 40 and 49 years old with active or convalescent COVID-19. The sequenced material came from peripheral blood. The CDR3 is CASSSLRGSGTDTQYF. The DNA of the CDR3 is TGTGCCAGCAGCTCCCTCCGAGGGTCGGGCACAGATACGCAGTATTTT.